This TCR beta chain appears in the sequencing data of a study of blood T cells in healthy people across ages (dated by TCRdb to the mid-2010s). With regard to the full study: In model experiments, roughly one uniquely barcoded TCR beta cDNA molecule per two T cells was captured by template switching. The donors were divided into four age groups: young (average about 15 years), middle-aged (under 40), aged (under 70) and long-lived (about 79). The study measured age-related changes in TCR beta repertoire diversity using deep sequencing normalized with unique cDNA molecular identifiers. Using the same blood draw, the study looked at two additional independent replicas of 1 million unique cDNA reads for two donors, one aged 18 to 29 and the other aged 80 or older.

From the cysteine through the phenylalanine, the CDR3 covers 12 amino acids. The DNA shown is the 36-base CDR3, in frame from base 1. In the germline V gene, CDR1 corresponds to SQVTM and CDR2 to ANQGSEA. About this clonotype itself: Its antigen is currently not known. Per-nucleotide qualities are absent, and no much larger clonotype sits a single base away.

Donors were 40 or so systemically healthy Caucasian individuals from Russia aged roughly 6 to 95 years. Each donor gave 8 to 10 milliliters of peripheral blood, drawn into EDTA-treated Vacutainer tubes. Ficoll-Paque density-gradient centrifugation was used to isolate PBMCs, with at least 6 million obtained per sample. Total RNA was extracted from PBMCs with Trizol reagent, with at least 5 micrograms obtained per sample. The percentages of naive CD45RAhigh/CD27high T cells were determined by flow cytometry on a PBMC aliquot from every donor. Broader findings and caveats from the paper: Donor CMV infection status was unknown, potentially confounding age-related changes in expanded clonotypes. Observed TCR beta diversity per million T cells fell roughly linearly with age, and a significant reduction was already apparent by age around 40. Conclusive comparison of naive and antigen-experienced compartments was prevented by the profiling of bulk unsorted PBMCs. Estimates of total diversity from one million sequenced T cells were regarded as lower bounds and underestimates. Observed TCR beta diversity correlated strongly with the percentage of naive T cells measured by flow cytometry. The long-lived group showed more naive CD4+ T cells, fewer expanded clones and increased TCR diversity than the aged group, suggesting age selection.

Libraries were prepared through 5' RACE. Sequencing was performed on an Illumina HiSeq 2500. A second PCR of roughly 7 to 11 cycles was performed with a sample-barcoded 5' primer and a J-beta primer mix. A unique molecular identifier was introduced onto each TCR beta cDNA molecule by a template-switch 5' adaptor carrying 12 random nucleotides. Each sample yielded at least 2.5 million CDR3-containing paired-end reads. First-strand cDNA was synthesized from all RNA with the Mint cDNA synthesis kit, primed by a TRBC-specific oligonucleotide. Following uracil-DNA glycosylase treatment, all cDNA underwent a first 18-cycle PCR with the universal primers M1SS and BC2_uni_R. From the authors' description of their analysis: Normalization of each sample was performed by random selection of 1 million high-quality reads, each carrying a distinct molecular identifier. Instead of being binned into consensus sequences, reads that shared molecular identifiers were thrown out. MiTCR, run with a Q25 quality threshold and the strictest error-elimination algorithm, handled CDR3 identification, clonotype clustering and error correction. A nonparametric unseen species model with Euler transformation was used to estimate a lower bound on total TCR beta diversity. Starting from the raw public reads, TCRdb applied fastp trimming at Q25, assembled clones with MiXCR and retained in-frame beta chains. Merged by CDR3 protein, the rows form single entries marked with the most common genes and DNA. The V and J calls here are based on TCRdb, not the publication. The sample table lists 600,000 to 900,000 distinct CDR3 sequences, around a quarter of them with a count of one. Clones ranked in the top ten supply less than 3.5% of the sample.

Another study also made use of these data, one on T cells of mothers and their children. From that second study: Nine systemically healthy Caucasian individuals served as donors, namely three mothers together with their six children. cDNA synthesis used all of the extracted RNA, with approximately 1.4 ug of RNA in each 15 ul reaction. In the second PCR, the M1S primer added sample barcodes and 2-4 random nucleotides. More than 8.5 million TCR beta CDR3 reads were obtained from each mother, and several million reads were obtained from each child. Thymic selection shapes the output of TCR recombination in a similar way in related and unrelated pairs, and inherited differences have a minor effect. Normalized repertoire overlap was always slightly but never significantly higher in related than unrelated mother-child pairs. No persistent microchimeric T cell clones were detected, at a sensitivity of around 97 clones per million clonotypes. To look for features that set related mother-child pairs apart from unrelated individuals, the researchers ran deep NGS to compare the TCR beta repertoires of mothers and children. Mothers averaged 40 +/- 4 years of age and children averaged around 10 +/- 4 years. Libraries were sequenced on Illumina HiSeq 2000 with 100+100 nt paired-end reads after adapter ligation with NEBNext reagents. To prevent cross-contamination, the mother and child libraries were prepared a month apart and were sequenced in separate runs. Each donor had between roughly 500,000 and 2,200,000 distinct TCR beta clonotypes identified. Naive TCR beta clonotypes were estimated from low-frequency clonotypes matched to each donor's FACS-determined naive share, without sorting.

This clonotype was obtained from a boy between 10 and 17 years old in good health. The material sequenced was blood. The rearranged chain carries TRBV29-1 and TRBJ2-3, with 8 junctional bases fitting TRBD1. The CDR3 region reads CSQRTGKDTQYF. The DNA is as follows: TGCAGTCAACGGACAGGGAAGGATACGCAGTATTTT.